Described below is a single T cell receptor (beta chain) sequence and its context. Authors' analysis steps: Using reference gene primer amplification, nucleated cell counts were estimated. Measured with immunoSEQ multiplex PCR; TCRdb has only the in-frame clones, and not every one. V and J calls and clone size are those listed in that table; D and trimming were worked out from the DNA. The sample has approximately 200,000 clones, 70% to 90% seen once. The record originates from a study of blood T cell repertoires in COVID-19. The wider study: The origin of the acute and convalescent COVID-19 samples was the United States, Italy and Spain. In each case, the material was cDNA or gDNA derived from T cells, B-cell-depleted T cells, or PBMCs.

This TCR was sampled from a human donor with active or convalescent COVID-19. The donor label of this sample is uncertain. Source material: peripheral blood.

The CDR3 here is CATKSVPNTGELFF. The CDR3 DNA reads as TGTGCTACGAAGTCGGTACCGAACACCGGGGAGCTGTTTTTT. The J gene is TRBJ2-2, the V gene TRBV7-2; no clear D gene. Germline values: CDR1 SGHTA, CDR2 FQGNSA. The CDR3 has 14 amino acids. The complete variable domain, with remaining parts taken from reference TRBV7-2 and TRBJ2-2, reads GAGVSQSPSNKVTEKGKDVELRCDPISGHTALYWYRQSLGQGLEFLIYFQGNSAPDKSGLPSDRFSAERTGGSVSTLTIQRTQQEDSAVYLCATKSVPNTGELFFGEGSRLTVL.